This T cell receptor (beta chain) comes out of a study of blood T cells in healthy people across ages (dated by TCRdb to the mid-2010s). About the investigation overall: In model experiments, roughly one uniquely barcoded TCR beta cDNA molecule per two T cells was captured by template switching. To avoid experimental bias, donors of different ages were randomly spread across the sequencing lanes. For two donors (one aged 18 to 30 and one aged 80 or older), the study analyzed two additional independent replicas of 1 million unique cDNA reads from the same blood draw. To track age-related changes in TCR beta repertoire diversity, the study relied on deep sequencing normalized with unique cDNA molecular identifiers. The donors were divided into four age groups: young (average about 15 years), middle-aged (roughly 42), aged (about 60) and long-lived (about 80). The paper's findings and limits, for the study overall: The percentage of naive T cells measured by flow cytometry correlated strongly with observed TCR beta diversity. Estimates of total diversity based on one million sequenced T cells were regarded as lower bounds and as underestimates. Conclusive comparison of naive and antigen-experienced compartments was prevented by the profiling of bulk unsorted PBMCs. Observed TCR beta diversity per million T cells fell roughly linearly with age, and a significant reduction was already apparent by age around 36. The CMV infection status of donors was not known, potentially confounding age-related changes in expanded clonotypes. Compared with the aged group, the long-lived group had more naive CD4+ T cells, fewer expanded clones and increased TCR diversity, a pattern suggesting age selection.

The method was 5' RACE. Sequencing was performed on an Illumina HiSeq 2500. The second PCR ran for about 6 to 11 cycles and used a J-beta primer mix along with a sample-barcoded 5' primer. A template-switch 5' adaptor carrying 12 random nucleotides introduced a unique molecular identifier onto each TCR beta cDNA molecule. Each sample yielded at least 2.5 million CDR3-containing paired-end reads. All of the RNA was converted into first-strand cDNA using the Mint cDNA synthesis kit, with a TRBC-specific oligonucleotide serving as the primer. All cDNA was treated with uracil-DNA glycosylase and then went through a first 18-cycle PCR with the universal primers M1SS and BC2_uni_R. The published analysis was carried out like this. For normalization, 1 million high-quality reads, each with a distinct molecular identifier, were randomly selected from each sample. Instead of being binned into consensus sequences, reads with shared molecular identifiers were discarded. CDR3 identification, clonotype clustering and error correction used MiTCR with a Q25 quality threshold and the strictest error-elimination algorithm. A nonparametric unseen species model with Euler transformation was used to estimate a lower bound on total TCR beta diversity. TCRdb cleaned the public reads at Q25 with fastp, built clones with MiXCR and kept in-frame beta chains. Identical CDR3 protein sequences are pooled into one entry, listed with their most common genes and DNA. Clone size and V and J calls follow TCRdb, not the original study. This sample holds approximately 1.5 million distinct CDR3 sequences; 35% to 45% were observed only once. In total, the top ten clones hold approximately 4.1% of the sample.

Donors were roughly 40 systemically healthy Caucasian individuals from Russia aged 6 to 90 years. Around 10 milliliters of peripheral blood were collected from each donor into EDTA-treated Vacutainer tubes. PBMCs were isolated by Ficoll-Paque density-gradient centrifugation, with at least 6 million obtained per sample. Trizol reagent was used to extract total RNA from PBMCs, with at least 5.5 micrograms per sample. Naive CD45RAhigh/CD27high T cell percentages were measured by flow cytometry on a PBMC aliquot from every donor. Its CDR3 holds 14 amino acids, cysteine through phenylalanine. Only the CDR3 part of the read is kept: 42 bases, read in frame from the first base. Via the germline V gene, CDR1 is LGHNT and CDR2 FRNRAP. Deletion took 2 bases off V and 5 bases off J, with a span of 12 bases between the germline ends. This clonotype was observed a handful of times. Its recognized antigen is unknown. There are no base qualities to consult, and no much larger clone falls within one base.

This receptor was obtained from a woman younger than 35 in good health. The specimen sequenced was blood. Recombination joined TRBV12-5 with TRBJ2-5; the D gene is unclear. The CDR3 region: CASGLTDPRETQYF. The nucleotide sequence reads as follows: TGTGCTAGTGGTTTGACGGACCCAAGGGAGACCCAGTACTTC.